This T cell receptor (beta chain) was sequenced during a study of blood T cell repertoires in COVID-19. Study-level background: Samples taken during acute and convalescent COVID-19 were collected in the United States, Italy and Spain. T cells, B-cell-depleted T cells, or PBMCs provided the cDNA or gDNA that served as material.

The CDR3 consists of 15 residues. Germline CDR1 and CDR2: LNHDA and SQIVND (reference sequence). The V and J ends lost 5 bases and 6 bases respectively, with 19 bases between them. This clone has only a few counts. As processed by the authors: Reference gene primer amplification gave nucleated cell count estimates. Assay used: immunoSEQ multiplex PCR; TCRdb lists only in-frame clones, some missing. That table is the source of V, J and clone size, and D and trimming were worked out from the DNA. This table has some 99,000 clones, 75% to 90% appearing once. The receptor's source is a woman aged 50 to 65 with acute or convalescent COVID-19. Sequenced sample: peripheral blood. The chain joins TRBV19 to TRBJ1-2, with D maybe TRBD1 (6 bases). CDR3 DNA sequence: TGTGCCAGTAGTTCCTCGGGGGGCGAGGCAGATGGCTACACCTTC. This encodes CASSSSGGEADGYTF.